These T cell receptor beta chains were read from a single sample in a study of persistence of HIV-infected CD4 T cells. For these receptors, no antigen is known. The protocol was immunoSEQ multiplex PCR, while the TCRdb copy is restricted to in-frame clones and leaves out a portion. The data contain 37,000 or so clones, around 90% of them singletons. This material consisted of CD4+ T cells sorted from PBMCs after roughly 18-hour stimulation, taken from a patient who received antiretroviral therapy. Source of these receptors: an adult man with HIV who was CMV-seropositive. The CDR3 runs from the conserved cysteine through the conserved F or W. The D gene is left open where the match is weak. Where a row states a size, it is once, few, many or the class of an expanded clone; other rows omit it.

TRBJ2-3,once,TRBV19,-,CASRSGHNTDTQYF,TGTGCCAGTAGGTCGGGACACAACACAGATACGCAGTATTTT
TRBJ2-1,-,TRBV5-1,TRBD2,CASSRGLAGDNEQFF,TGCGCCAGCAGCCGGGGACTAGCGGGAGACAATGAGCAGTTCTTC
TRBJ2-2,-,TRBV27,TRBD2,CATAGSGAGELFF,TGTGCCACCGCAGGGAGCGGGGCCGGGGAGCTGTTTTTT
TRBJ1-2,-,TRBV20-1,-,CSAWAGGYTF,TGCAGTGCTTGGGCGGGCGGCTACACCTTC
TRBJ2-1,-,TRBV18,-,CASSPELGGYNEQFF,TGTGCCAGCTCACCAGAACTAGGGGGGTACAATGAGCAGTTCTTC
TRBJ1-5,once,TRBV5-6,TRBD1,CASSYRDRGNQPQHF,TGTGCCAGCAGCTATCGCGACAGGGGGAACCAGCCCCAGCATTTT
TRBJ1-6,-,TRBV9,TRBD1,CASSIDRGLWSPLHF,TGTGCCAGCAGCATTGACAGGGGGCTCTGGTCACCCCTCCACTTT
TRBJ2-2,-,TRBV5-1,-,CASSLGKGRDTGELFF,TGCGCCAGCAGCTTGGGCAAGGGGCGGGACACCGGGGAGCTGTTTTTT
TRBJ1-1,-,TRBV6-5,-,CASSYRGNTEAFF,TGTGCCAGCAGTTACAGGGGTAACACTGAAGCTTTCTTT
TRBJ1-1,-,TRBV18,-,CASSRETGNTEAFF,TGTGCCAGCTCACGGGAGACAGGGAACACTGAAGCTTTCTTT
TRBJ2-7,-,TRBV11-3,TRBD2,CASSRGLAGSSEQYF,TGTGCCAGCAGCAGAGGACTAGCGGGATCGAGCGAGCAGTACTTC
TRBJ2-6,-,TRBV6-1,TRBD1,CASSGDSLAGANVLTF,TGTGCCAGCAGTGGGGACAGTCTCGCTGGGGCCAACGTCCTGACTTTC
TRBJ2-3,-,TRBV18,-,CASSRYRASTDTQYF,TGTGCCAGCTCACGGTACAGGGCTAGCACAGATACGCAGTATTTT
TRBJ2-7,-,TRBV5-1,-,CASSPWTATPVFYF,TGCGCCAGCAGCCCCTGGACAGCTACCCCGGTGTTCTACTTC
TRBJ1-5,-,TRBV2,-,CASSEGRIFQPQHF,TGTGCCAGCAGTGAGGGCAGGATTTTTCAGCCCCAGCATTTT
TRBJ1-5,once,TRBV19,-,CASSILQGGQPQHF,TGTGCCAGTAGTATATTACAGGGCGGTCAGCCCCAGCATTTT
TRBJ2-3,-,TRBV2,TRBD2,CASSELAGKTDTQYF,TGTGCCAGCAGTGAACTAGCGGGGAAGACAGATACGCAGTATTTT
TRBJ2-5,-,TRBV4-1,-,CASSQDRGSETQYF,TGCGCCAGCAGCCAAGACAGGGGTAGTGAGACCCAGTACTTC
TRBJ2-7,-,TRBV7-9,-,CASTSQDSSYEQYF,TGTGCCAGCACATCACAGGACAGTTCCTACGAGCAGTACTTC
TRBJ2-7,-,TRBV20-1,-,CSAEPGLEQYF,TGCAGTGCAGAACCGGGCCTCGAGCAGTACTTC
TRBJ1-5,once,TRBV4-1,-,CASSQDSMYSNQPQHF,TGCGCCAGCAGCCAAGACAGCATGTATAGCAATCAGCCCCAGCATTTT
TRBJ2-1,-,TRBV6-5,-,CASSYSSRGHNEQFF,TGTGCCAGCAGTTACTCGTCCAGGGGCCACAATGAGCAGTTCTTC
TRBJ2-5,-,TRBV27,-,CASSFWRGETQYF,TGTGCCAGCAGTTTTTGGAGGGGAGAGACCCAGTACTTC
TRBJ1-4,-,TRBV6-1,TRBD1,CASSEALNTGERFF,TGTGCCAGCAGTGAAGCGCTCAATACAGGGGAACGGTTTTTT
TRBJ2-1,-,TRBV18,TRBD2,CASYSGTSPYNEQFF,TGTGCCAGCTACTCTGGGACTAGCCCCTACAATGAGCAGTTCTTC
TRBJ2-3,-,TRBV24-1,TRBD1,CATSDGTGVADTQYF,TGTGCCACCAGTGATGGGACAGGGGTTGCAGATACGCAGTATTTT
TRBJ1-2,-,TRBV3-1/TRBV3-2,-,CASSLLDNLNYGYTF,TGTGCCAGCAGCCTCTTGGACAACCTTAACTATGGCTACACCTTC
TRBJ1-1,-,TRBV7-9,-,CASSFRGQDTEAFF,TGTGCCAGCAGCTTCAGAGGACAAGACACTGAAGCTTTCTTT
TRBJ1-6,-,TRBV5-6,-,CASSPGGSNSPLHF,TGTGCCAGCAGCCCGGGGGGCTCGAATTCACCCCTCCACTTT
TRBJ2-5,-,TRBV6-5,TRBD2,CASSYGAGGKETQYF,TGTGCCAGCAGTTACGGGGCGGGGGGAAAAGAGACCCAGTACTTC
TRBJ1-5,once,TRBV7-8,-,CASSLARVQGQPQHF,TGTGCCAGCAGCTTAGCGAGGGTTCAGGGGCAGCCCCAGCATTTT
TRBJ1-2,once,TRBV30,-,CAWVGRDYGYTF,TGTGCCTGGGTCGGCCGCGACTATGGCTACACCTTC
TRBJ1-5,-,TRBV2,-,CASSERQNNQPQHF,TGTGCCAGCAGTGAAAGACAGAACAATCAGCCCCAGCATTTT
TRBJ2-3,-,TRBV9,-,CASSPLNGYTDTQYF,TGTGCCAGCAGCCCCTTAAACGGGTATACAGATACGCAGTATTTT
TRBJ1-4,-,TRBV6-1,TRBD1,CASSPRQGEKLFF,TGTGCCAGCAGCCCGCGACAGGGGGAAAAACTGTTTTTT
TRBJ2-4,once,TRBV3-1/TRBV3-2,-,CASSQDFSGKNIQYF,TGTGCCAGCAGCCAAGATTTCTCGGGGAAAAACATTCAGTACTTC
TRBJ2-2,-,TRBV14,-,CASSQDRGRDWTGELFF,TGTGCCAGCAGCCAAGACCGGGGGCGTGATTGGACCGGGGAGCTGTTTTTT
TRBJ2-7,-,TRBV12-2,-,CASRLARTGAISYEQYF,TGTGCAAGTCGCTTAGCCAGGACAGGGGCGATCTCCTACGAGCAGTACTTC
TRBJ2-1,-,TRBV9,-,CASSVAPTGGNSYNEQFF,TGTGCCAGCAGCGTAGCTCCCACAGGCGGTAACTCCTACAATGAGCAGTTCTTC
TRBJ1-2,-,TRBV29-1,TRBD1,CSVSGTGHGYTF,TGCAGCGTCTCCGGGACAGGGCATGGCTACACCTTC
TRBJ1-1,-,TRBV6-5,-,CASSLRQNTEAFF,TGTGCCAGCAGCCTCAGACAGAACACTGAAGCTTTCTTT
TRBJ2-5,-,TRBV18,-,CASSPRANEETQYF,TGTGCCAGCTCACCTAGGGCTAATGAAGAGACCCAGTACTTC
TRBJ2-7,few,TRBV10-3,TRBD2,CAISDLAGVYEQYF,TGTGCCATCAGTGATCTAGCGGGAGTCTACGAGCAGTACTTC
TRBJ2-7,-,TRBV6-5,-,CASSYSTVNSYEQYF,TGTGCCAGCAGTTACTCGACAGTAAACTCCTACGAGCAGTACTTC
TRBJ2-1,-,TRBV18,-,CASSNGSSYNEQFF,TGTGCCAGCTCAAACGGTAGCTCCTACAATGAGCAGTTCTTC
TRBJ1-6,-,TRBV12-3/TRBV12-4,-,CASSLDQRFNLHF,TGTGCCAGCAGTTTAGACCAAAGGTTCAACCTCCACTTT
TRBJ1-2,-,TRBV4-2,-,CASSQGSGTYGYTF,TGTGCCAGCAGCCAAGGGTCAGGGACCTATGGCTACACCTTC
TRBJ2-6,-,TRBV27,-,CASRVRGSGANVLTF,TGTGCCAGCAGAGTTAGGGGTTCTGGGGCCAACGTCCTGACTTTC
TRBJ1-1,-,TRBV9,-,CASSAARVNTEAFF,TGTGCCAGCAGCGCCGCCAGGGTGAACACTGAAGCTTTCTTT
TRBJ1-5,-,TRBV19,-,CASSIDVDQPQHF,TGTGCCAGTAGTATAGATGTAGATCAGCCCCAGCATTTT